This is a list of T cell receptor beta chains from one sample in a study of blood T cell repertoires in COVID-19. Some clones are missing from TCRdb's copy, which holds only in-frame ones; the method was immunoSEQ multiplex PCR. The table records 150,000 to 200,000 clones, just under 85% of them present only once. The sequencing sample was made of peripheral blood. The receptor set was obtained from a human donor with acute or convalescent COVID-19. The donor label of this sample is uncertain. Each CDR3 is given with its conserved first and last residue. D genes are given only for firm matches. Some rows mark clone size as missing; the rest say once, few, many or name a class of expanded clone.

J gene | D gene | V gene | clone size | CDR3 protein | CDR3 DNA
TRBJ1-5 | NA | TRBV6-1 | once | CASSGSQPFSNQPQHF | TGTGCCAGCAGTGGGTCACAGCCGTTCAGCAATCAGCCCCAGCATTTT
TRBJ1-6 | NA | TRBV10-2 | once | CASSETAGVALHF | TGCGCCAGCAGTGAGACAGCCGGGGTAGCCCTCCACTTT
TRBJ2-7 | NA | TRBV6-5 | NA | CASSYSEGSSEQYF | TGTGCCAGCAGTTACTCGGAGGGGTCTAGCGAGCAGTACTTC
TRBJ1-5 | NA | TRBV6-5 | few | CASSKDSSNQPQHF | TGTGCCAGCAGTAAGGACAGTAGCAATCAGCCCCAGCATTTT
TRBJ2-1 | TRBD2 | TRBV5-1 | NA | CASSPPSGSSYNEQFF | TGCGCCAGCAGCCCCCCTAGCGGTAGCTCCTACAATGAGCAGTTCTTC
TRBJ1-5 | TRBD1 | TRBV6-6 | NA | CASSPGTANQPQHF | TGTGCCAGCAGTCCCGGGACAGCTAATCAGCCCCAGCATTTT
TRBJ1-6 | NA | TRBV6-5 | NA | CASSYGGSGSPLHF | TGTGCCAGCAGTTACGGGGGAAGCGGGTCACCCCTCCACTTT
TRBJ1-5 | NA | TRBV19 | NA | CASRQGDQPQHF | TGTGCCAGTAGACAGGGCGATCAGCCCCAGCATTTT
TRBJ2-3 | TRBD2 | TRBV30 | NA | CAWSGVAGPDTQYF | TGTGCCTGGAGTGGGGTAGCGGGGCCAGATACGCAGTATTTT
TRBJ2-1 | TRBD2 | TRBV5-1 | NA | CASSGTGTRSIGEQFF | TGCGCCAGCAGCGGTACCGGGACTAGATCCATCGGTGAGCAGTTCTTC
TRBJ2-1 | NA | TRBV27 | NA | CASTASSYNEQFF | TGTGCCAGCACCGCCAGCTCCTACAATGAGCAGTTCTTC
TRBJ2-1 | TRBD2 | TRBV18 | NA | CASSGLAGGDEQFF | TGTGCCAGCTCCGGACTAGCGGGAGGCGATGAGCAGTTCTTC
TRBJ2-5 | TRBD2 | TRBV7-9 | NA | CASSYGGGQETQYF | TGTGCCAGCAGCTATGGCGGGGGGCAAGAGACCCAGTACTTC
TRBJ1-3 | TRBD1 | TRBV6-1 | NA | CASSERQGLENTIYF | TGTGCCAGCAGTGAAAGACAGGGGCTTGAAAACACCATATATTTT
TRBJ2-2 | TRBD2 | TRBV18 | NA | CATISGMNTGELFF | TGTGCCACCATTAGCGGGATGAACACCGGGGAGCTGTTTTTT
TRBJ2-5 | TRBD1 | TRBV5-5 | NA | CASSLWTGQETQYF | TGTGCCAGCAGCTTGTGGACAGGGCAAGAGACCCAGTACTTC
TRBJ1-2 | TRBD1 | TRBV28 | NA | CASSLNRGDGYTF | TGTGCCAGCAGTTTAAACAGGGGAGATGGCTACACCTTC
TRBJ2-7 | TRBD2 | TRBV29-1 | NA | CSAPLGLAEYEQYF | TGCAGCGCCCCACTGGGACTAGCGGAATACGAGCAGTACTTC
TRBJ2-7 | TRBD1 | TRBV18 | NA | CASSPMTGAYEQYF | TGTGCCAGCTCACCGATGACAGGGGCCTACGAGCAGTACTTC
TRBJ1-1 | TRBD1 | TRBV7-3 | NA | CASSPTPGTGGSTEAFF | TGTGCCAGCAGCCCCACCCCTGGGACAGGTGGGAGCACTGAAGCTTTCTTT
TRBJ2-3 | TRBD1 | TRBV11-3 | NA | CASSKRTGFTDTQYF | TGTGCCAGCAGCAAACGGACAGGATTCACAGATACGCAGTATTTT
TRBJ2-1 | TRBD2 | TRBV5-4 | NA | CASSRVAGGYNEQFF | TGTGCCAGCAGCCGGGTAGCGGGAGGGTACAATGAGCAGTTCTTC
TRBJ2-3 | TRBD2 | TRBV28 | NA | CASSEGGLAGELTDTQYF | TGTGCCAGCAGTGAGGGGGGACTAGCGGGAGAATTGACAGATACGCAGTATTTT
TRBJ2-5 | NA | TRBV12-5 | NA | CASGTSRGQETQYF | TGTGCTAGTGGTACTAGCAGAGGGCAAGAGACCCAGTACTTC
TRBJ2-3 | TRBD1 | TRBV6-5 | NA | CASRMTGGRDTQYF | TGTGCCAGCAGAATGACAGGGGGTAGAGATACGCAGTATTTT
TRBJ2-1 | TRBD2 | TRBV19 | NA | CASRVASGSLNEQFF | TGTGCCAGTAGGGTGGCTAGCGGGAGTCTCAATGAGCAGTTCTTC
TRBJ2-2 | NA | TRBV12-3/TRBV12-4 | NA | CASSYINFGELFF | TGTGCCAGCAGTTATATCAACTTTGGGGAGCTGTTTTTT
TRBJ2-5 | NA | TRBV19 | NA | CASSMIGDLQETQYF | TGTGCCAGTAGTATGATAGGGGACTTACAAGAGACCCAGTACTTC
TRBJ1-2 | TRBD1 | TRBV5-4 | NA | CASSPDRGTVWGYTF | TGTGCCAGCAGCCCAGACAGGGGGACGGTTTGGGGCTACACCTTC